This TCR beta chain was observed in a study of T cells in Graves' hyperthyroidism and ophthalmopathy (dated by TCRdb to between 2018 and 2020). Describing the broader study: Peripheral blood was collected at initial diagnosis, before any treatment. A discovery cohort of about a hundred patients, roughly 43 with Graves' ophthalmopathy and approximately 57 with stable Graves' hyperthyroidism, was used to find distinguishing TCR V-J signatures. Prospective prediction of ophthalmopathy was tested in an independent validation cohort of fewer than 20 hyperthyroidism patients and around 16 patients who later progressed to ophthalmopathy. The 100 or so discovery patients were divided at random into training and test sets in a 7:3 ratio. In addition, the study compared T-cell repertoires in thyroid tissue and in blood from roughly six Graves' hyperthyroidism patients. After blood sampling, hyperthyroidism patients were treated with methimazole at a starting dose of 30 mg daily, and ophthalmopathy patients were treated with high-dose intravenous methylprednisolone. According to the paper, TCR Vbeta CDR3 sequencing was carried out on about 140 peripheral blood samples, which came from 40 to 45 ophthalmopathy, 75 to 80 hyperthyroidism and some 17 progressor patients. General conclusions and limits of the study: During validation, the model predicted progression to ophthalmopathy a median of approximately six months ahead of onset, with more than 60% sensitivity and roughly 72% specificity. Sample size was not statistically predetermined, and blinding of investigators to group allocation was not performed. Blood samples also contained most of the expanded thyroid clonotypes (frequency above 0.001), which suggests that blood repertoires may reflect thyroid immune responses. A model built on a 13 V-J signature distinguished ophthalmopathy from stable hyperthyroidism, reaching around 90% sensitivity and about 81% specificity in cross-validation and 80%/75% in testing.

TCR beta CDR3 regions were amplified from RNA transcripts. For the first round of RT-PCR on the TCR CDR3, the HTBI primer set was used together with the Qiagen OneStep RT-PCR kit. Libraries were constructed in a second round of multiplex PCR, after which size selection and purification were carried out. Libraries were sequenced paired-end with 100 bp reads on an Illumina HiSeq2000. On the study's bioinformatics: SOAPnuke was used to process the raw data, with reads discarded if the reads contained adapters or uncalled bases, had a mean Phred below 15, or lacked an exact constant-primer or identifier match. High-quality paired reads were merged with COPE v1.2.5, and unique nucleotide sequences were defined as clonotypes. MiTCR v1.1 was used to align the clonotypes against IMGT TRBV, TRBD and TRBJ reference segments. The analysis was restricted to V-J combinations with a frequency above 0.0001, which together covered about 99% of the repertoires. A TCS score was defined as the ratio of F50 (clonal expansion) to E x V (chaos), with BLOSUM62-based TCRdist applied between CDR3 peptides within each V-J. Welch's t-statistics and random forest reduced 450 to 600 V-J features to some 14, which were used in a naive Bayes classifier (R e1071). Using fastp trimming at Q25 and MiXCR clonotype assembly, TCRdb reanalyzed the public sequencing data and kept in-frame beta chains. Each record represents a unique CDR3 protein, reported with the most common genes and DNA among its rows. The V and J calls and clone size come from TCRdb's table, not from the authors' own analysis. The sample table records roughly 290,000 distinct CDR3 sequences; 15% to 20% of these occur just once. Jointly, the top ten make up roughly 50% of the sample.

This clonotype was found many times. Its antigen is not yet known. Base-call qualities are not available, and no considerably larger clone is one nucleotide away. Moderately to severely active disease, a Clinical Activity Score of at least 3, a NOSPECS grade of at least 4, and a duration under 3 months were present in ophthalmopathy patients. Patients with uncontrolled infections, other autoimmune diseases, pregnancy or lactation were excluded. Clinical symptoms, serum thyroxine and TRAb, thyroid ultrasound, and orbital computed tomography formed the basis for the diagnoses. PBMCs were isolated from approximately 10 ml of fresh peripheral blood by Ficoll-Paque density gradient centrifugation. Total RNA was extracted using Trizol reagent, and RNA quality was assessed on an Agilent 2100 Bioanalyzer. The CDR3, cysteine through phenylalanine, is 13 amino acids long. Only the CDR3 DNA is retained, 39 bases long and in frame from the first base. Trimming at the junction amounts to 6 bases on V and 0 bases on J, and the germline ends lie 8 bases apart. CDR1 MNHNS and CDR2 SASEGT were looked up in the germline V gene.

The rearrangement joined TRBV6-1 to TRBJ1-1; confidence is insufficient to name the D gene. Material for sequencing was blood. The sequence derives from a woman in her sixties with Graves' ophthalmopathy. The nucleotide sequence reads TGTGCCAGCAGAAATAAGCTGAACACTGAAGCTTTCTTT. Its product reads: CASRNKLNTEAFF.